One and the same sample provided the 24 T cell receptor beta chains below, sequenced in a study of CD8+ T cells in alopecia areata (dated by TCRdb to the late 2010s). Libraries were constructed by the immunoSEQ multiplex PCR assay. RNA was extracted from all samples and reverse transcribed into cDNA, which served as template for TCR sequencing. TCRdb took this table from immuneACCESS and kept in-frame rearrangements with V and J called. Such tables lack part of the clones; where checked against another copy, unresolved V genes explain under half of the gap, and the rest is unexplained. This sample gives approximately 200,000 clones in total; roughly 50% of them show up just once. 5.5% of the sample goes to the ten largest clones. Reading the label with the study, this specimen's time point is: less than 25 weeks on oral tofacitinib. The treatment or condition label, as the study defines it: oral pan-JAK inhibitor, 5-10 mg twice daily.

The sample was CD4+ T cells sorted from blood, taken at week 24, from a patient treated with tofacitinib. The origin of the receptors is a human donor with alopecia areata.

The chain uses TRBV15 and TRBJ2-7, with D maybe TRBD1 (6 bases). The germline V gene has CDR1 LNHNV and CDR2 YYDKDF (reference sequence). V gave up 11 bases and J gave up 4 bases, with 18 bases separating them. This CDR3 region has 13 residues. CDR3 loop: CAVGGRGSYEQYF. DNA for the CDR3: TGTGCCGTAGGCGGCAGGGGATCATACGAGCAGTACTTC.

This sequence joins TRBV29-1 and TRBJ2-7, with 7 bases lining up with TRBD2. CDR1 is SQVTM, CDR2 ANQGSEA, per germline. J was trimmed by 2 bases and V by 1 base; bases with no gene match: 5. This CDR3 region has 14 residues. The DNA of the CDR3 is TGCAGCGTTGAAGGAGCGGGACCAACCTACGAGCAGTACTTC. This codes for CSVEGAGPTYEQYF.

The rearrangement links TRBV10-3 to TRBJ2-3; TRBD1 matches at 10 bases. The CDR3 is 15 residues long. Germline V CDR1 and CDR2: ENHRY, SYGVKD. The trim removed 4 bases at V and 4 bases at J, leaving 5 bases unmatched. The CDR3 protein is CAISGTGTGADTQYF. CDR3 sequence (DNA): TGTGCCATCAGTGGAACCGGGACAGGGGCAGATACGCAGTATTTT.

This clone was counted a single time. The chain joins TRBV19 to TRBJ1-5, with D perhaps matching TRBD1 (5 bases). The CDR3 spans 18 residues. Germline CDR1 reads LNHDA; CDR2 reads SQIVND (reference sequence). V lost 0 bases and J 4 bases, leaving 19 bases between the germline ends. The CDR3 bases are TGTGCCAGTAGTATAGATCGGAGGCGTGGGCAGGGTAATCAGCCCCAGCATTTT. Its protein is CASSIDRRRGQGNQPQHF.

This clone was seen more than once but under ten times. The J gene is TRBJ1-2, the V gene TRBV7-2; D not certain. This CDR3 spans 15 amino acids. CDR1 and CDR2 (germline): SGHTA, FQGNSA. V shed 2 bases and J shed 5 bases, with 15 bases lying between them. The chain's CDR3 is CASSLLARDPYGYTF. CDR3 in DNA: TGTGCCAGCAGCTTACTCGCCCGGGATCCGTATGGCTACACCTTC.

The chain couples TRBV6-5 to TRBJ1-2; a weak D match, TRBD1 (6 bases). CDR3 length: 15 residues. Germline CDR1 reads MNHEY; CDR2 reads SVGAGI. The ends were cut back, 6 bases at V and 5 bases at J, with 19 bases in the middle. CDR3 in DNA: TGTGCCAGCAGCCCTGGAACAGGGAGGTTATATGGCTACACCTTC. Encoded protein: CASSPGTGRLYGYTF.

The chain employs TRBV5-1 and TRBJ2-7; D possibly corresponds to TRBD1 (6 bases). CDR1 is SGHRS and CDR2 is YFSETQ in the germline V gene. Trimming took 4 bases from V and 6 from J, leaving 17 bases between them. The CDR3 spans 14 residues. CDR3 residues: CASSLQGISLEQYF. CDR3 nucleotide sequence: TGCGCCAGCAGCCTACAGGGTATTTCCCTCGAGCAGTACTTC. Together with reference TRBV5-1 and TRBJ2-7, the CDR3 gives the full variable domain: KAGVTQTPRYLIKTRGQQVTLSCSPISGHRSVSWYQQTPGQGLQFLFEYFSETQRNKGNFPGRFSGRQFSNSRSEMNVSTLELGDSALYLCASSLQGISLEQYFGPGTRLTVT.

The chain uses TRBV7-2 and TRBJ2-2; no firm D call. The CDR3 has 13 residues. V was trimmed by 5 bases and J by 4 bases, leaving 8 bases between them. Germline CDR1 and CDR2: SGHTA and FQGNSA. The CDR3 reads CASSPQPTGELFF. The CDR3 coding sequence is TGTGCCAGCAGCCCACAACCCACCGGGGAGCTGTTTTTT.

The chain links TRBV29-1 to TRBJ2-1; TRBD1 or TRBD2 may be the D gene (5 bases each). Germline V gene lookup returns CDR1 SQVTM and CDR2 ANQGSEA. The CDR3 runs to 13 residues. Between the trimmed V and J ends, which lost 6 bases and 6 bases, there was a span of 15 bases. CDR3 in DNA: TGCAGCGTAGACAGCCGCGGGCCCAATGAGCAGTTCTTC. Translation: CSVDSRGPNEQFF.

The chain has TRBV5-1 and TRBJ2-5; 11 nucleotides line up with TRBD2. From germline, CDR1 is SGHRS and CDR2 YFSETQ. The CDR3 has 16 amino acids. The junction had 10 bases not matched to a gene; V was cut back by 4 bases and J by 5 bases. The CDR3 region is CASSPRTSGYTETQYF. As DNA, the CDR3 is TGCGCCAGCAGCCCGCGGACTAGCGGGTACACGGAGACCCAGTACTTC.

The rearrangement joins TRBV30 to TRBJ1-1, with no clear D. CDR3 length: 14 residues. From germline, CDR1 is GTSNPN and CDR2 SVGIG (reference sequence). V lost 3 bases to trimming and J lost 4 bases, with 15 bases between them. The CDR3 DNA is TGTGCCTGGAGAAGAGTAGGGAGTGCCACTGAAGCTTTCTTT. Translation: CAWRRVGSATEAFF.

This clone has a handful of counts. The junction and the germline gene differ at one end; a read error may be behind it. The chain carries TRBV4-2 and TRBJ1-2, with 12 bases matching TRBD1. This CDR3 is built from 18 residues. Germline V lookup: CDR1 LGHNA, CDR2 YNFKEQ. The CDR3, as DNA: TGTGCCAGCGGCCAAGTAGGGACAGGGGGCTCAAGGGACTATGGCTACACCTTC. Its translation: CASGQVGTGGSRDYGYTF.

J is TRBJ2-1 and V is TRBV29-1; TRBD1 matches 8 bases. With 7 bases clipped from V and 6 bases from J, the junction kept 8 bases outside the gene matches. CDR3 length equals 13 residues. Germline V gene sequence: CDR1 SQVTM, CDR2 ANQGSEA. For the CDR3, the DNA is TGCAGCGCAAAGGACAGGGCAGGCAATGAGCAGTTCTTC. Residues: CSAKDRAGNEQFF.

The CDR3 is CASSIQAHETQYF. DNA for the CDR3: TGTGCCAGCAGTATACAGGCACACGAGACCCAGTACTTC. The chain recombines TRBV11-2 with TRBJ2-5; D may be TRBD1 (5 bases). Per the germline V gene, CDR1 is SGHAT and CDR2 is FQNNGV. V was shortened by 6 bases and J by 5 bases, with 13 bases between the two germline ends. The CDR3 totals 13 residues.

The chain employs TRBV7-3 and TRBJ2-1, with 7 bases matching TRBD2. The junction had 9 bases not matched to a gene; V was cut back by 4 bases and J by 6 bases. This CDR3 is built from 15 residues. In germline, CDR1 is SGHTA, CDR2 FQGTGA. Here the CDR3 reads CASSSIGLGRNEQFF. Written as DNA, the CDR3 is TGTGCCAGCAGCTCCATCGGACTAGGCCGCAATGAGCAGTTCTTC.

The chain employs TRBV20-1 and TRBJ1-2; D call uncertain. This CDR3 is 11 amino acids long. Trimming took off 7 bases at V and 7 bases at J, with 13 bases between the two ends. Germline V gives CDR1 DFQATT, CDR2 SNEGSKA (reference sequence). The CDR3 region has the DNA TGCAGTGGCACGAGCCTTTCTGGCTACACCTTC. It translates to CSGTSLSGYTF.

The V gene is TRBV5-4, the J gene TRBJ2-7; D unresolved. Germline CDR1 is SGHNT and CDR2 is YYREEE (reference sequence). The V and J ends lost 2 bases and 2 bases respectively, with 14 bases between them. This CDR3 region has 15 residues. CDR3: CASSLNGRFTYEQYF. The CDR3 DNA follows: TGTGCCAGCAGCTTAAACGGAAGGTTCACCTACGAGCAGTACTTC.

This chain links TRBV7-3 with TRBJ2-3, with D hard to call. CDR3 size: 12 residues. The germline V and J ends were trimmed by 1 base and 11 bases, with 10 bases remaining between them. Germline lookup yields CDR1 SGHTA and CDR2 FQGTGA. The CDR3 nucleotides read TGTGCCAGCAGCTTAATGAATAGGAGGCAGTATTTT. Translating gives CASSLMNRRQYF.

This clone turned up a few times. This sequence joins TRBV7-2 and TRBJ2-7; possible D gene TRBD2, 5 bases. This CDR3 region has 15 residues. V lost 5 bases and J 5 bases, leaving 19 bases between the germline ends. Germline CDR1 SGHTA, CDR2 FQGNSA. The CDR3 DNA reads as TGTGCCAGCAGCCCAAGTATAAGGGAGTCCCACGAGCAGTACTTC. Its translation: CASSPSIRESHEQYF.

Remarks on this clone: Other DNA sequences from this sample encode an identical CDR3 as well. The V gene is TRBV2, the J gene TRBJ2-7, with D uncertain. V was pared by 3 bases and J by 4 bases, with 4 bases between. This CDR3 has 11 amino acids. Germline assignment: CDR1 SNHLY and CDR2 FYNNEI. The CDR3, as DNA: TGTGCCAGCAGTGAGGGATACGAGCAGTACTTC. Its translation is CASSEGYEQYF. The whole variable domain, remainder taken from reference TRBV2 and TRBJ2-7, is EPEVTQTPSHQVTQMGQEVILRCVPISNHLYFYWYRQILGQKVEFLVSFYNNEISEKSEIFDDQFSVERPDGSNFTLKIRSTKLEDSAMYFCASSEGYEQYFGPGTRLTVT.

The V gene is TRBV7-2, the J gene TRBJ2-3; possibly TRBD2 for D (6 bases). The CDR3 is 14 amino acids. Trimming took 1 base from V and 4 from J, leaving 9 bases between them. CDR1 is SGHTA and CDR2 is FQGNSA in the germline V gene. For the CDR3, the DNA is TGTGCCAGCAGCTTAGTGGAGGGAGCAGATACGCAGTATTTT. Amino acid sequence: CASSLVEGADTQYF.

This chain uses TRBV2 with TRBJ1-2; D uncertain. The CDR3 sequence is 14 residues long. V was shortened by 3 bases and J by 8 bases, with 16 bases between the two germline ends. Germline CDR1 and CDR2: SNHLY and FYNNEI. For the CDR3, the DNA is TGTGCCAGCAGTGAGGGAGGAGGAATGGGGGGCTACACCTTC. Translated: CASSEGGGMGGYTF.

The count of this clone is one. The chain joins TRBV9 to TRBJ2-1, with D tentatively TRBD2 (6 bases). V lost 1 base, J lost 3 bases, and 8 bases lay in between. Germline V gene sequence: CDR1 SGDLS, CDR2 YYNGEE. The CDR3 runs 14 residues. CDR3 sequence (DNA): TGTGCCAGCAGCGTATCCGGGGGCTACAATGAGCAGTTCTTC. Protein product: CASSVSGGYNEQFF.

J is TRBJ2-7 and V is TRBV5-1, with 10 positions matching TRBD2. Losses at the gene ends were 1 base for V and 6 bases for J; bases not matched to a gene: 10. In germline, CDR1 is SGHRS, CDR2 YFSETQ. This CDR3 has 16 amino acids. The CDR3 loop reads CASSLIGYTSGIEQYF. The CDR3 DNA sequence: TGCGCCAGCAGCTTGATAGGTTACACTAGCGGGATCGAGCAGTACTTC. The variable domain in full, with the rest retrieved from reference TRBV5-1 and TRBJ2-7, is KAGVTQTPRYLIKTRGQQVTLSCSPISGHRSVSWYQQTPGQGLQFLFEYFSETQRNKGNFPGRFSGRQFSNSRSEMNVSTLELGDSALYLCASSLIGYTSGIEQYFGPGTRLTVT.